The 27 T cell receptor beta chains reported below all come from one sample, sequenced in a study of T cells in women clearing cervical HPV infection. Sequencing used immunoSEQ multiplex PCR; TCRdb keeps in-frame clones, though not all of them. The sample has approximately 35,000 clones. Material for sequencing was blood buffy coat. The receptors come from a woman between 18 and 75 years old with a cervical HPV16 infection that either progressed to CIN3+ or cleared (not recorded which).

On this clone itself: The sequenced fragment ends 3 residues before the CDR3 boundary, so the rest is inferred from the germline J gene. The V and J genes are TRBV7-9 and TRBJ1-2; D is undetermined. Germline assignment: CDR1 SEHNR and CDR2 FQNEAQ (reference sequence). The CDR3 sequence is 12 residues long. CDR3 sequence: CASSLGAYDYTF. Partial CDR3 DNA: TGTGCCAGCAGCTTAGGTGCCTACGAC.

In regard to this clone: From the germline J gene comes the end of the CDR3, since the read stops 3 residues before it. J is TRBJ1-2 and V is TRBV2, with 9 bases lining up with TRBD1. V lost 6 bases to trimming and J lost 4 bases; unmatched junction nucleotides: 3. The germline V gene has CDR1 SNHLY and CDR2 FYNNEI. The CDR3 is made up of 13 amino acids. The CDR3 spells CASRADRGYGYTF. The CDR3 bases that were read are TGTGCCAGCAGGGCGGACAGGGGCTATGGC.

Of note for this clone: Sequencing ends 3 residues short of the CDR3 end; the germline J gene provides the rest. The chain is built from TRBV2 and TRBJ1-6, with 8 bases aligning to TRBD1. Germline lookup yields CDR1 SNHLY and CDR2 FYNNEI. With 5 bases clipped from V and 7 bases from J, the junction kept 10 bases outside the gene matches. CDR3 length: 16 residues. This CDR3 reads CASSYRQGAGNSPLHF. The covered CDR3 bases are TGTGCCAGCAGTTACCGCCAGGGGGCTGGGAATTCACCC.

To note about this clone: Read sequence stops 3 residues before the CDR3 end, and the germline J gene provides the missing end. The V and J genes are TRBV10-3 and TRBJ1-5; weak D call: TRBD1 (5 bases). V dropped 6 bases and J dropped 5 bases, with 17 bases sitting between them. CDR3 size: 15 residues. Germline assignment: CDR1 ENHRY and CDR2 SYGVKD. The CDR3 loop reads CAISPVGGVDQPQHF. CDR3 DNA (partial): TGTGCCATCAGCCCCGTGGGGGGAGTGGATCAGCCC.

As to this clone: The observed sequence ends 3 residues before the CDR3 terminus, with the missing tail filled in from the germline J gene. The J gene is TRBJ2-4, the V gene TRBV7-3; TRBD1 matches at 10 bases. There are 13 residues in the CDR3. CDR1 is SGHTA and CDR2 is FQGTGA in the germline V gene. CDR3 sequence reads: CASSSDRGSGQYF. The sequenced CDR3 bases are TGTGCCAGCAGCTCGGACAGGGGGTCGGGT. The variable domain in full, completed from reference TRBV7-3 and TRBJ2-4, reads GAGVSQTPSNKVTEKGKYVELRCDPISGHTALYWYRQSLGQGPEFLIYFQGTGAADDSGLPNDRFFAVRPEGSVSTLKIQRTERGDSAVYLCASSSDRGSGQYFGAGTRLSVL.

Worth noting for this clone: A junction boundary mismatches the germline segment, possibly from a read error. This CDR3 is CASSQEFDWGYTF. CDR3 DNA, as far as it was read: TGCGCCAGCAGCCAAGAATTCGACTGGGGC. This chain connects TRBV4-2 to TRBJ1-2, with D uncertain. Sequencing ends 3 residues short of the CDR3 end; the germline J gene provides the rest. Germline CDR1 LGHNA, CDR2 YNFKEQ. This CDR3 is 13 amino acids long.

To note about this clone: The read falls 3 residues short of the CDR3 end, and the missing part is taken from the germline J gene. This sequence joins TRBV10-3 and TRBJ1-1; 9 bases are a match to TRBD1. Trimming took 5 bases from V and 1 from J; bases not matched to a gene: 5. This CDR3 is 15 amino acids long. The germline CDR1 and CDR2 sequences are ENHRY and SYGVKD. CDR3 in amino acids: CAISNPGQGNTEAFF. Incomplete CDR3 DNA: TGTGCCATCAGTAATCCGGGACAGGGGAACACTGAA.

As concerns this clone: The CDR3 extends 3 residues past the end of the read, so its final part is completed from the germline J gene. The J gene is TRBJ2-4, the V gene TRBV19; no clear D gene. The CDR3 length is 12 residues. Germline values: CDR1 LNHDA, CDR2 SQIVND (reference sequence). This chain's CDR3 is CASSPGKYGQYF. The covered CDR3 bases are TGTGCCAGTAGTCCAGGAAAGTATGGT.

Worth noting for this clone: Read coverage stops 3 residues before the CDR3 terminus; the germline J gene supplies the remainder. The chain couples TRBV7-2 to TRBJ2-5, with 7 positions matching TRBD2. The CDR3 consists of 15 residues. V was pared by 2 bases and J by 5 bases, with 8 bases of the junction left unmatched. Germline assignment: CDR1 SGHTA and CDR2 FQGNSA. CDR3 region: CASSLSAGRDETQYF. The sequenced CDR3 bases are TGTGCCAGCAGCTTATCCGCGGGGAGGGATGAGACC.

On this clone itself: The read terminates 3 residues ahead of where the CDR3 ends, so the germline J gene completes it. Other DNA sequences in this sample translate to the same CDR3. The chain couples TRBV5-1 to TRBJ1-5; D possibly corresponds to TRBD1 (5 bases). Germline V lookup: CDR1 SGHRS, CDR2 YFSETQ. V lost 0 bases and J 4 bases, leaving 11 bases between the germline ends. The CDR3 loop spans 15 amino acids. The CDR3 bases that were read are TGCGCCAGCAGCTTGGACGGCAGGGAAAATCAGCCC. It is translated as CASSLDGRENQP. The whole CDR3 protein reads CASSLDGRENQPQHF.

A note on this clone: The CDR3 end falls 3 residues outside the read, so it is completed with the germline J gene. The chain is built from TRBV6-2 or TRBV6-3 and TRBJ1-1, with 8 nucleotides matching TRBD1. V shed 7 bases, J shed 6 bases, and the junction held 19 bases outside the gene matches. This CDR3 contains 17 residues. The V gene's germline CDR1 is MNHEY and CDR2 SVGEGT. CDR3 bases read: TGTGCCAGCATTCGGATGGCAGGGGGCGTGAGGGACGCTGAA. Protein sequence: CASIRMAGGVRDAE. The CDR3, in full, reads CASIRMAGGVRDAEAFF.

As regards this clone: Read sequence stops 3 residues before the CDR3 end, and the germline J gene provides the missing end. The rearrangement uses TRBV18 and TRBJ1-5, with 8 bases lining up with TRBD1. This CDR3 has 16 amino acids. J lost 3 bases, V lost 4 bases, and 8 bases had no gene match. The germline gives CDR1 KGHSH, CDR2 LQKENI. CDR3 residues: CASSLLDRALNQPQHF. CDR3 DNA (partial): TGTGCCAGCTCACTATTGGACAGGGCTCTCAATCAGCCC.

With regard to this clone: The CDR3 extends 3 residues past the end of the read, so its final part is completed from the germline J gene. This chain uses TRBV19 with TRBJ1-4; 9 bases are a match to TRBD1. Germline CDR1 reads LNHDA; CDR2 reads SQIVND (reference sequence). V shed 6 bases and J 2 bases; nucleotides not matched to a gene: 4. The CDR3 spans 15 residues. The CDR3 DNA, read in part, is TGTGCCAGTAGCCTTGGGACAGGGACTAATGAAAAA. It yields the protein CASSLGTGTNEK. The CDR3, in full, reads CASSLGTGTNEKLFF.

For this clone: The read gets to within 3 residues of the CDR3 end, and the germline J gene fills in the rest. This rearrangement joins TRBV7-2 to TRBJ2-1; D is perhaps TRBD1 (6 bases). Germline-derived CDR1 and CDR2 are SGHTA and FQGNSA. CDR3 size: 14 residues. Trimming took off 4 bases at V and 4 bases at J, with 11 bases between the two ends. The part of the CDR3 DNA that was read is TGTGCCAGCAGCTCCCCGGACAGATACAATGAG. Its translation: CASSSPDRYNE. The full CDR3 protein is CASSSPDRYNEQFF.

In the case of this clone: The read ends 3 residues early relative to the CDR3; the germline J gene fills the gap. V is TRBV7-9 and J is TRBJ2-4; 8 bases map to TRBD1. Germline CDR1 is SEHNR and CDR2 is FQNEAQ (reference sequence). CDR3 length: 15 residues. CDR3 residues: CASSLILQGARGQYF. CDR3 DNA, as far as it was read: TGTGCCAGCAGCTTAATTCTCCAGGGGGCTAGAGGT. The full variable domain, in which reference TRBV7-9 and TRBJ2-4 provide the parts outside the CDR3, is DTGVSQNPRHKITKRGQNVTFRCDPISEHNRLYWYRQTLGQGPEFLTYFQNEAQLEKSRLLSDRFSAERPKGSFSTLEIQRTEQGDSAMYLCASSLILQGARGQYFGAGTRLSVL.

Of note for this clone: Sequencing ends 3 residues short of the CDR3 end; the germline J gene provides the rest. The rearrangement joins TRBV5-5 to TRBJ1-3; D perhaps matches TRBD1 (5 bases). Germline V gene lookup returns CDR1 SGHKS and CDR2 YYEKEE (reference sequence). Between the trimmed V and J ends, which lost 6 bases and 4 bases, there was a span of 11 bases. The CDR3 is 13 residues long. The sequenced CDR3 bases are TGTGCCAGCAACCGGGACTGGGGAAACACC. Protein: CASNRDWGNT. The full CDR3 is CASNRDWGNTIYF.

Details on this clone: The read terminates 3 residues before the CDR3 end, so the remaining end is supplied by the germline J gene. V gene TRBV6-2 or TRBV6-3 combines with J gene TRBJ1-1; TRBD1 aligns across 7 bases. CDR3 length: 14 residues. Looked up from germline, CDR1 is MNHEY and CDR2 is SVGEGT. CDR3 DNA, as far as it was read: TGTGCCAGCAGACATACAGGGGAAACAGATACG. Its protein is CASRHTGETDT. The CDR3 in full is CASRHTGETDTAFF.

In regard to this clone: The CDR3 end lies 3 residues beyond the end of the read and is filled in from the germline J gene. The J gene is TRBJ1-4, the V gene TRBV11-3, with D maybe TRBD1 (5 bases). CDR1 and CDR2 from the germline V gene are SGHNT and YENEEA. The length of the CDR3 is 15 residues. CDR3 DNA, as far as it was read: TGTGCCAGCAGCTTGGGTGGGGCCGGAGGTTCACCA. This sequence encodes CASSLGGAGGSP. The full CDR3 is CASSLGGAGGSPLFF. Filled out from reference TRBV11-3 and TRBJ1-4, the complete variable domain reads EAGVVQSPRYKIIEKKQPVAFWCNPISGHNTLYWYLQNLGQGPELLIRYENEEAVDDSQLPKDRFSAERLKGVDSTLKIQPAELGDSAVYLCASSLGGAGGSPLFFGSGTQLSVL.

Remarks on this clone: With the read ending 3 residues before the CDR3 end, the germline J gene is used to fill in that end. The chain employs TRBV12-3 or TRBV12-4 and TRBJ2-3; TRBD1 agrees at 7 bases. V dropped 6 bases and J dropped 6; count of bases not matched to a gene: 3. The CDR3 contains 12 residues. The CDR3 is CASRTGSDTQYF. The DNA read from the CDR3 is TGTGCCAGCAGGACAGGGTCGGATACG.

For this clone: The CDR3 end lies 3 residues beyond the end of the read and is filled in from the germline J gene. The chain couples TRBV12-3 or TRBV12-4 to TRBJ2-1; TRBD1 agrees at 7 bases. Trimming took 4 bases from V and 9 from J; bases not matched to a gene: 9. There are 14 residues in the CDR3. The CDR3 loop reads CASSSRQGQFEQFF. The sequenced part of the CDR3 DNA is TGTGCCAGCAGTTCTCGACAGGGACAATTTGAG.

In regard to this clone: The read falls 3 residues short of the CDR3 end, and the missing part is taken from the germline J gene. The genes are TRBV20-1 and TRBJ2-3; 8 bases align to TRBD1. Trimming took 8 bases from V and 0 from J; bases not matched to a gene: 10. This CDR3 is 15 amino acids long. Germline CDR1 DFQATT, CDR2 SNEGSKA (reference sequence). The CDR3 sequence is CSSITGTGSTDTQYF. The CDR3 DNA, read in part, is TGCAGTTCCATTACCGGGACAGGAAGCACAGATACG.

With respect to this clone: The read gets to within 3 residues of the CDR3 end, and the germline J gene fills in the rest. The chain recombines TRBV12-3 or TRBV12-4 with TRBJ1-4; tentatively, D is TRBD1 (5 bases). This CDR3 comprises 15 residues. Trimming cost V 2 bases and J 10 bases, with 17 bases left between them. CDR3 DNA (partial): TGTGCCAGCAGTTTACATTCTCAGATCGGGGGAAAA. Amino acid sequence: CASSLHSQIGGK. The CDR3, in full, reads CASSLHSQIGGKLFF.

About this clone: From the germline J gene comes the end of the CDR3, since the read stops 3 residues before it. This chain joins TRBV12-3 or TRBV12-4 and TRBJ1-5, with D unresolved. CDR3 length: 14 amino acids. Trimming took 3 bases from V and 0 from J, leaving 6 bases between them. Incomplete CDR3 DNA: TGTGCCAGCAGTTTTAGGGCTAGCAATCAGCCC. Protein sequence: CASSFRASNQP. In full, the CDR3 is CASSFRASNQPQHF.

Points on this clone: The missing CDR3 end, 3 residues past where the read stops, is filled in from the germline J gene. This rearrangement joins TRBV5-1 to TRBJ2-2; a possible D gene is TRBD2 (6 bases). Trimming shortened V by 0 bases and J by 7 bases, and 16 bases separated the two germline ends. Germline V lookup: CDR1 SGHRS, CDR2 YFSETQ. The CDR3 runs to 16 residues. The CDR3 reads CASSLARGVSIGELFF. The sequenced part of the CDR3 DNA is TGCGCCAGCAGCTTGGCCCGCGGGGTGTCGATCGGGGAG.

With respect to this clone: The CDR3 goes on 3 residues after the read ends, and that part is filled in from the germline J gene. The chain has TRBV10-3 and TRBJ1-4, with 7 positions matching TRBD1. The CDR3 totals 13 residues. Germline-derived CDR1 and CDR2 are ENHRY and SYGVKD. Trimming took 6 bases from V and 8 from J; bases not matched to a gene: 6. The CDR3 bases that were read are TGTGCCATCAGCACAGGGGCGGAGGAAAAA. The encoded protein is CAISTGAEEK. The complete CDR3 protein is CAISTGAEEKLFF.

A remark on this clone: The sequence runs out 3 residues before the end of the CDR3; the remainder is reconstructed from the germline J gene. The chain uses TRBV5-1 and TRBJ1-4; 9 bases match TRBD1. The CDR3 totals 14 residues. Losses at the gene ends were 5 bases for V and 9 bases for J; bases not matched to a gene: 8. Germline V CDR1 and CDR2: SGHRS, YFSETQ. CDR3 in amino acids: CASREGTGSQKLFF. CDR3 DNA, as far as it was read: TGCGCCAGCAGGGAGGGGACAGGGAGTCAAAAA.

As for this clone: The observed sequence ends 3 residues before the CDR3 terminus, with the missing tail filled in from the germline J gene. This chain links TRBV5-5 with TRBJ1-1, with a tentative D call TRBD1 (6 bases). The CDR3 spans 14 residues. Trimming took 0 bases from V and 3 from J, leaving 9 bases between them. Germline-derived CDR1 and CDR2 are SGHKS and YYEKEE (reference sequence). The DNA read from the CDR3 is TGTGCCAGCAGCTTGGGGCAGGGGCACACTGAA. Translation gives CASSLGQGHTE. The complete CDR3 sequence is CASSLGQGHTEAFF.